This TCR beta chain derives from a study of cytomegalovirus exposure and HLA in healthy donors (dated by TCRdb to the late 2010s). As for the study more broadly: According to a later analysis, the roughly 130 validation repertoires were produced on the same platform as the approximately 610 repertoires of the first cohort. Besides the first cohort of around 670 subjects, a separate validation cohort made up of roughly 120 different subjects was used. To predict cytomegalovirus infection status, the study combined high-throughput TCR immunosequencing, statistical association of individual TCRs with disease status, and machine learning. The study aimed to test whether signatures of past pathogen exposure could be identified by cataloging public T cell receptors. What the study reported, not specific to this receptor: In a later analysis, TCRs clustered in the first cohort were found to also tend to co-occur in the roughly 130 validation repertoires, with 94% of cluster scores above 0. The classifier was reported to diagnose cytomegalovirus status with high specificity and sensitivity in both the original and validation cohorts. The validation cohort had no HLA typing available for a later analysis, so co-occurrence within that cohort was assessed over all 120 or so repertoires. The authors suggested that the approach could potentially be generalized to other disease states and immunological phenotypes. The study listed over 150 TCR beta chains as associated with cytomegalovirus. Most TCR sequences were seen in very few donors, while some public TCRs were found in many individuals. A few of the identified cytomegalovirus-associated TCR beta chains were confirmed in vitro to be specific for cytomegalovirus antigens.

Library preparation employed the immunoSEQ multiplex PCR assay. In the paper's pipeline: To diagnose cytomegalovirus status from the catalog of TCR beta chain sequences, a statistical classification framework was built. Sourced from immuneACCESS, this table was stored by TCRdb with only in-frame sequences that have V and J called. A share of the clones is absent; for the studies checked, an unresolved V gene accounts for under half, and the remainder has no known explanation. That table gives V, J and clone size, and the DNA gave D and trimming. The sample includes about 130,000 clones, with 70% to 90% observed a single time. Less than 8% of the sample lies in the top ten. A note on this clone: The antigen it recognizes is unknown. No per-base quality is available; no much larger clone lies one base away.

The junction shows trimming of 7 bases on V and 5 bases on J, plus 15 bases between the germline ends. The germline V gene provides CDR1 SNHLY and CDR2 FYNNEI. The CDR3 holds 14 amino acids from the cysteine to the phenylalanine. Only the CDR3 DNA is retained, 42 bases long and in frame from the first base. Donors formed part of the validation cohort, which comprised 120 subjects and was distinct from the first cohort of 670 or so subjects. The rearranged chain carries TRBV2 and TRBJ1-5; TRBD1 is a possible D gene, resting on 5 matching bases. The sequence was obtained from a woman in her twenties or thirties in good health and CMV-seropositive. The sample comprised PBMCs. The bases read TGTGCCAGCAACGGGGGAGGGGCGGATCAGCCCCAGCATTTT. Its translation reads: CASNGGGADQPQHF.